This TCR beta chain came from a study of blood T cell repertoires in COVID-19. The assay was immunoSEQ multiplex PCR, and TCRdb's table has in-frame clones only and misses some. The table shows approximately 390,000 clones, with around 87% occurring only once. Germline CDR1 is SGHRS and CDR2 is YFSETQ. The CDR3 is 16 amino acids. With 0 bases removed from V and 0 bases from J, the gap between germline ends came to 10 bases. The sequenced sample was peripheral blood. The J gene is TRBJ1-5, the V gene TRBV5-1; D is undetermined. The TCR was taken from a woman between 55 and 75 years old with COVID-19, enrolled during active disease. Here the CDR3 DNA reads TGCGCCAGCAGCTTGGATGGGCCCTATAGCAATCAGCCCCAGCATTTT. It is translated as CASSLDGPYSNQPQHF.